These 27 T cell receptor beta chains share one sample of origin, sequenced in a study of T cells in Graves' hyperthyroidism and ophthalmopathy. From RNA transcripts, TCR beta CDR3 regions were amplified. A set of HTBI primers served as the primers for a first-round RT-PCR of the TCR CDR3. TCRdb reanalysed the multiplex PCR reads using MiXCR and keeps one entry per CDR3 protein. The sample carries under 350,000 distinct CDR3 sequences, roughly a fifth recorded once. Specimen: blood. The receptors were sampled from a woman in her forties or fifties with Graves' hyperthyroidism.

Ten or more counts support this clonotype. The CDR3 is CASKDRGGGEQYF. The CDR3 DNA reads as TGTGCCAGCAAGGACAGGGGGGGTGGCGAGCAGTACTTC. This chain uses TRBV6-1 with TRBJ2-7; TRBD1 agrees at 10 bases. V shed 7 bases and J 6 bases; nucleotides not matched to a gene: 6. The germline V gene has CDR1 MNHNS and CDR2 SASEGT. CDR3 size: 13 residues.

The CDR3 region is CASSVEGRGESPLHF. CDR3 nucleotide sequence: TGTGCCAGCAGCGTAGAAGGTAGGGGAGAATCACCCCTCCACTTT. This chain connects TRBV9 to TRBJ1-6; D perhaps matches TRBD1 (5 bases). CDR3 length: 15 amino acids. Looked up from germline, CDR1 is SGDLS and CDR2 is YYNGEE. V was pared by 0 bases and J by 10 bases, with 14 bases between.

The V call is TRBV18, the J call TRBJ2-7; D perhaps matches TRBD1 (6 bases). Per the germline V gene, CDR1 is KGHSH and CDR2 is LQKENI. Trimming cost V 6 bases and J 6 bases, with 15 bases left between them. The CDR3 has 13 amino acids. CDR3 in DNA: TGTGCCAGCTCTCGGGAACAGGGCACCGAGCAGTACTTC. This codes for CASSREQGTEQYF.

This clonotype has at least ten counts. CDR3 DNA sequence: TGTGCCAGCAGGACTAGCGGGGCCCGCACAGATACGCAGTATTTT. Its translation: CASRTSGARTDTQYF. V is TRBV12-3 or TRBV12-4 and J is TRBJ2-3; 11 bases agree with TRBD2. Trimming at V came to 6 bases and at J to 1 base, leaving 3 bases not matched to a gene. The CDR3 has 15 residues.

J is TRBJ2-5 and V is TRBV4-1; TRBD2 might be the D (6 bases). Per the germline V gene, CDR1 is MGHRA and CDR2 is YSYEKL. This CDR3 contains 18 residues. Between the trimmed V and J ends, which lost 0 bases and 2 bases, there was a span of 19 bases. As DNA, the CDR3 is TGCGCCAGCAGCCAAGATGGGTCGCGGCGGGGTTTACAAGAGACCCAGTACTTC. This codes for CASSQDGSRRGLQETQYF.

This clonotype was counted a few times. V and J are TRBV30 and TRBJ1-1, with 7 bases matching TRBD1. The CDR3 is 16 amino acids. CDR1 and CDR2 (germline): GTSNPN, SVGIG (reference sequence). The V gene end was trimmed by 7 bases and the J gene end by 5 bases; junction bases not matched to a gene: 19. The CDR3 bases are TGTGCCTCGCGACGGGGACCCGGGACAGCCTCAACTGAAGCTTTCTTT. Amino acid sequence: CASRRGPGTASTEAFF.

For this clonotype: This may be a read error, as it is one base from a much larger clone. The CDR3 bases are TGTGCCAGCAGTAAGACAGTGAGCTCCTACGAGCAGTACTTC. Its translation: CASSKTVSSYEQYF. J is TRBJ2-7 and V is TRBV6-2 or TRBV6-3; maybe TRBD1 (5 bases). Deletions cut 5 bases from V and 0 bases from J, with 11 bases between. The V gene's germline CDR1 is MNHEY and CDR2 SVGEGT. The CDR3 contains 14 residues.

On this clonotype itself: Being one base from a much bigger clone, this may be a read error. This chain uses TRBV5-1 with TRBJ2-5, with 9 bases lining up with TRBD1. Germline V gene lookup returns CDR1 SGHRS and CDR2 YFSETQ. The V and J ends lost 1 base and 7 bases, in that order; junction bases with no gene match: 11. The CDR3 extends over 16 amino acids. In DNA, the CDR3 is TGCGCCAGCAGCTTGACCCGGGACAGGGTCAAAGGGACCCAGTACTTC. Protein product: CASSLTRDRVKGTQYF. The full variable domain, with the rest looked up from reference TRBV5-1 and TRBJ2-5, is KAGVTQTPRYLIKTRGQQVTLSCSPISGHRSVSWYQQTPGQGLQFLFEYFSETQRNKGNFPGRFSGRQFSNSRSEMNVSTLELGDSALYLCASSLTRDRVKGTQYFGPGTRLLVL.

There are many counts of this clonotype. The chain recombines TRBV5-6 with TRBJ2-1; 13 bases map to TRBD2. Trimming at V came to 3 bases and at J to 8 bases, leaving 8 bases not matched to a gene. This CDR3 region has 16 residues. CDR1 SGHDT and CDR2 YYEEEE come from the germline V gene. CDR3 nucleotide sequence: TGTGCCAGCAGCTACCGGACTAGCGGGAGATATGATGAGCAGTTCTTC. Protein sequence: CASSYRTSGRYDEQFF.

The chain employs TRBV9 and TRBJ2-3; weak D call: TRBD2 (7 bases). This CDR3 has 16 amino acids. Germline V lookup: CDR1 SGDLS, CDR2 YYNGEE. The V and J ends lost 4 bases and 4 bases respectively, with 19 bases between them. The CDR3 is CASSPGGGAGADTQYF. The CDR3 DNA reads TGTGCCAGCAGCCCAGGTGGGGGGGCCGGCGCAGATACGCAGTATTTT.

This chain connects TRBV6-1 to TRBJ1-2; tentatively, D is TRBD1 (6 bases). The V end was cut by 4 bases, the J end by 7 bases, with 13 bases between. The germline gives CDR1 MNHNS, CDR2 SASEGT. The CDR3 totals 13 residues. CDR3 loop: CASSVKPGVGYTF. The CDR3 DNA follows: TGTGCCAGCAGTGTCAAGCCAGGGGTTGGCTACACCTTC.

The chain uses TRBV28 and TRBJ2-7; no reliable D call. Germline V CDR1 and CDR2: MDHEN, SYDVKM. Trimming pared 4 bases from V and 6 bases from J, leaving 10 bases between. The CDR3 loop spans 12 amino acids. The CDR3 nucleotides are TGTGCCAGCAGTTCCGCCGGATTCGAGCAGTACTTC. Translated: CASSSAGFEQYF.

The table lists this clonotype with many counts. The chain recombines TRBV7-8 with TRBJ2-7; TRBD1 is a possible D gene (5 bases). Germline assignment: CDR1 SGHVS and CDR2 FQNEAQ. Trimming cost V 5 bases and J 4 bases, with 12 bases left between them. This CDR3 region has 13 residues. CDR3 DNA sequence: TGTGCCAGCAGCCAGGGCTCTGGGTACGAGCAGTACTTC. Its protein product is CASSQGSGYEQYF.

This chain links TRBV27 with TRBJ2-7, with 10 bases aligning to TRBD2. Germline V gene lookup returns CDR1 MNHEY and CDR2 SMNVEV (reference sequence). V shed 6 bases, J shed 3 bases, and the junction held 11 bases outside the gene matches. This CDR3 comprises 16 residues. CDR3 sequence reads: CASRGSRTSGRYEQYF. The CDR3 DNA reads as TGTGCCAGCAGAGGCAGCCGGACTAGCGGACGCTACGAGCAGTACTTC.

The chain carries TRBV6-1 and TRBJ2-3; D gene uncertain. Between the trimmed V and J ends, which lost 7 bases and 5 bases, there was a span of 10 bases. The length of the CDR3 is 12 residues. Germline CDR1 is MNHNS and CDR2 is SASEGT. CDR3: CASTPMGDTQYF. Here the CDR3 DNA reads TGTGCCAGCACCCCAATGGGAGATACGCAGTATTTT.

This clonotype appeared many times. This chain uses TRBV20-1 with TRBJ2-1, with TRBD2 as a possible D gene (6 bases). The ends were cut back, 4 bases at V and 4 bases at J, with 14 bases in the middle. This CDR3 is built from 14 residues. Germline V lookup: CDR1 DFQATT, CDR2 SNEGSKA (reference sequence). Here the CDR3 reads CSANRDLPYNEQFF. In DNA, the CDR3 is TGCAGTGCTAACCGGGACTTACCTTACAATGAGCAGTTCTTC.

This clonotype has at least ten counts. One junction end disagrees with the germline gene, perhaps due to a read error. The CDR3 DNA reads TGCGCCAGCAGCTTGGCGGGGGATTCGTACGAGCAATACTTC. It yields the protein CASSLAGDSYEQYF. The chain has TRBV5-1 and TRBJ2-7; D might be TRBD2 (6 bases). This CDR3 spans 14 amino acids. Germline loops: CDR1 SGHRS, CDR2 YFSETQ.

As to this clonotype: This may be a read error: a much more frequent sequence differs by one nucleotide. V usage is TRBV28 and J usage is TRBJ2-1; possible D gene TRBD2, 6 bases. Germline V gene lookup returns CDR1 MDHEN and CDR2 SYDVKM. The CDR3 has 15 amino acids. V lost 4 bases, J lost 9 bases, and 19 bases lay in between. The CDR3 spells CASSSWASRRAEQFF. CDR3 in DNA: TGTGCCAGCAGTTCCTGGGCTAGCAGGAGGGCTGAGCAGTTCTTC.

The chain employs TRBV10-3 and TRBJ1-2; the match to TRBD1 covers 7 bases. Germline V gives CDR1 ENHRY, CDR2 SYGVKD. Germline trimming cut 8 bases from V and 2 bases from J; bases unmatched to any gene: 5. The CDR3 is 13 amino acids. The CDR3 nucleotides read TGTGCCATCCCCGGGGGACAGAACTATGGCTACACCTTC. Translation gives CAIPGGQNYGYTF.

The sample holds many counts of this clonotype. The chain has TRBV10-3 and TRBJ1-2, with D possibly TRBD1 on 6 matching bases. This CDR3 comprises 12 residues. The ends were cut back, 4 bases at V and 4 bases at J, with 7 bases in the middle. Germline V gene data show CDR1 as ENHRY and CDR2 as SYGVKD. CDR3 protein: CAISGDTYGYTF. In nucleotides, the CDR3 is TGTGCCATCAGTGGGGACACCTATGGCTACACCTTC.

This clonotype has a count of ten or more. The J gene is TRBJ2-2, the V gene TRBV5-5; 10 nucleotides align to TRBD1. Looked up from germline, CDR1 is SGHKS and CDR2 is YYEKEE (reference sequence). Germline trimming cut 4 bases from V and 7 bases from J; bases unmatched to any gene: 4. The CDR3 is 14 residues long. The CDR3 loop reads CASSRQGAGGELFF. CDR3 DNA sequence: TGTGCCAGCAGCCGACAGGGGGCCGGCGGGGAGCTGTTTTTT.

CDR3 amino acids: CASSRTVDRNTQYF. The CDR3 nucleotides read TGTGCCAGCTCACGTACCGTGGATCGAAATACGCAGTATTTT. The chain links TRBV18 to TRBJ2-3; D unclear. V lost 4 bases and J lost 7, with 15 bases in between. The CDR3 loop spans 14 amino acids. Germline V gene data show CDR1 as KGHSH and CDR2 as LQKENI.

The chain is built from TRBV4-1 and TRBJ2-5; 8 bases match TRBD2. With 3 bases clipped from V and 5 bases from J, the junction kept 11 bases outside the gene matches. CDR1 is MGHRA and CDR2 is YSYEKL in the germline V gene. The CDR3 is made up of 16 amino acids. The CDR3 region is CASSHPSRSGDETQYF. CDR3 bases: TGCGCCAGCAGCCACCCGAGCCGTAGCGGGGACGAGACCCAGTACTTC.

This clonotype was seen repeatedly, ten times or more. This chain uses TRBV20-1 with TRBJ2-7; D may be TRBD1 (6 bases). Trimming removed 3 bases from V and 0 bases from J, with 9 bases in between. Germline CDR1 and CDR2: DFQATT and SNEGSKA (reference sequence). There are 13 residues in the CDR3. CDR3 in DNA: TGCAGTGCTAGCGCGGACAGCTCCTACGAGCAGTACTTC. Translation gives CSASADSSYEQYF.

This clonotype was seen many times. CDR3 sequence (DNA): TGTGCCACCAGTGATCGATCGACAGGTGACTATGGCTACACCTTC. It codes for CATSDRSTGDYGYTF. This rearrangement joins TRBV24-1 to TRBJ1-2, with a tentative D call TRBD1 (6 bases). Between the trimmed V and J ends, which lost 3 bases and 3 bases, there was a span of 13 bases. The germline gives CDR1 KGHDR, CDR2 SFDVKD. The CDR3 has 15 residues.

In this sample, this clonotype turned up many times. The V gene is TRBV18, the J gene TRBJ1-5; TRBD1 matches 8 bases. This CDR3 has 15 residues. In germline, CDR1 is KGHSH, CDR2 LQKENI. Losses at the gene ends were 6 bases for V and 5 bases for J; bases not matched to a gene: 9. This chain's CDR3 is CASSRQGKSYQPQHF. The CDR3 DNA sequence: TGTGCCAGCTCGCGACAGGGGAAATCTTATCAGCCCCAGCATTTT. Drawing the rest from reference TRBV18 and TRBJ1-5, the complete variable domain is NAGVMQNPRHLVRRRGQEARLRCSPMKGHSHVYWYRQLPEEGLKFMVYLQKENIIDESGMPKERFSAEFPKEGPSILRIQQVVRGDSAAYFCASSRQGKSYQPQHFGDGTRLSIL.

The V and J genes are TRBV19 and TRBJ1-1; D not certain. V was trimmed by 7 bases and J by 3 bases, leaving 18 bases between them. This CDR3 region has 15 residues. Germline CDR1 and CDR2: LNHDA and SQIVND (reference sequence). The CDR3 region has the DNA TGTGCCAGTAAAGGGCTAAACAGCGGGGACACTGAAGCTTTCTTT. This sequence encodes CASKGLNSGDTEAFF. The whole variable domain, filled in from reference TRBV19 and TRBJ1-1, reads DGGITQSPKYLFRKEGQNVTLSCEQNLNHDAMYWYRQDPGQGLRLIYYSQIVNDFQKGDIAEGYSVSREKKESFPLTVTSAQKNPTAFYLCASKGLNSGDTEAFFGQGTRLTVV.